This TCR beta chain was identified in a study of blood T cell repertoires in COVID-19. Study-wide background: PBMCs, B-cell-depleted T cells, or T cells provided the cDNA or gDNA that made up the material.

In the original workflow: Amplification with reference gene primers provided the estimates of nucleated cell counts. Sequencing was performed with immunoSEQ multiplex PCR; in TCRdb, only in-frame clones are kept and a portion is missing. V, J and clone size are those of that table, while D and trimming were read from the DNA. The sample lists 250,000 to 300,000 clones, around nine tenths occurring once. The receptor was derived from a young man with active or convalescent COVID-19. Sequencing input: peripheral blood.

The CDR3 bases are TGTGCCAGCAGCCAAACGACAGGGAGGTTCGTTTACGAGCAGTACTTC. Amino acids: CASSQTTGRFVYEQYF. This chain uses TRBV7-2 with TRBJ2-7, with D possibly matching TRBD1 (7 bases). The length of the CDR3 is 16 residues. Germline CDR1 is SGHTA and CDR2 is FQGNSA. The V end was cut by 5 bases, the J end by 4 bases, with 21 bases between.